One T cell receptor (beta chain) is described in this entry. There are 14 residues in the CDR3. Losses at the gene ends were 0 bases for V and 7 bases for J; bases not matched to a gene: 3. Germline V lookup: CDR1 SEHNR, CDR2 FQNEAQ (reference sequence). The data derive from a study of OX40 agonist ivuxolimab in advanced cancers. On the study more broadly: Patients received the agonistic anti-OX40 (CD134) antibody ivuxolimab. There were three patients with partial responses, one having hepatocellular carcinoma and two cutaneous melanoma. A male proportion of around 86% was recorded, with mean age around 64 years and range about 20 to 90.

Repertoires were generated with immunoSEQ multiplex PCR, while TCRdb's copy carries only in-frame clones and drops some. This table has about 100,000 clones, around 93% appearing once. The clonotype originates from an adult with an advanced solid tumor such as melanoma, head and neck, liver or kidney cancer. The chain is built from TRBV7-9 and TRBJ2-1; TRBD2 aligns across 7 bases. The input for sequencing was CD4+ or CD8+ T cells sorted from blood, taken in a trial of the OX40 agonist ivuxolimab. CDR3 sequence: CASSLAGRGNEQFF. CDR3 nucleotide sequence: TGTGCCAGCAGCTTAGCGGGGCGGGGGAATGAGCAGTTCTTC.